A selection of T cell receptor beta chains follows, all from one sample in a study of shared clonotypes between healthy human individuals. Generated by immunoSEQ multiplex PCR, the TCRdb table keeps only in-frame clones and is missing some. The sample contains about 2 million clones, around 96% of which appear only once. Sequencing was performed on naive CD8+ T cells sorted from blood. Every receptor here comes from a man between 18 and 35 years old in good health. Both conserved end residues are part of each CDR3. A D gene is named only where the DNA matches it firmly. Clone size is stated in some rows and not others, as once, few, many or a class when expanded.

j_call v_call d_call cdr3_length clone_size cdr3_nt cdr3_aa
TRBJ2-5 TRBV5-1 - 15 - TGCGCCAGCAGTCCGAATGGGGATTACCAAGAGACCCAGTACTTC CASSPNGDYQETQYF
TRBJ2-1 TRBV27 - 11 - TGTGCCAGCAGTTTTTCTGATGAGCAGTTCTTC CASSFSDEQFF
TRBJ2-7 TRBV30 - 15 - TGTGCCTGGACCGGGACTGTTAACTACGACAGGTGGCAGTACTTC CAWTGTVNYDRWQYF
TRBJ1-5 TRBV9 - 13 once TGTGCCAGCAGCCCTTGGGGTAATCAGCCCCAGCATTTT CASSPWGNQPQHF
TRBJ2-1 TRBV4-1 TRBD2 16 - TGCGCCAGCAGCCTTAAAGCGGGAGGGCCCTACAATGAGCAGTTCTTC CASSLKAGGPYNEQFF
TRBJ2-1 TRBV27 - 13 once TGTGCCAGCAGTCCGATGTCTAGGAATGAGCAGTTCTTC CASSPMSRNEQFF
TRBJ2-3 TRBV27 - 15 - TGTGCCAGCAGTTTGACAGGGACTAGCACAGATACGCAGTATTTT CASSLTGTSTDTQYF
TRBJ2-2 TRBV9 - 13 - TGTGCCAGCAGCCCCGAGGGGACCGGGGAGCTGTTTTTT CASSPEGTGELFF
TRBJ1-5 TRBV7-2 TRBD1 13 - TGTGCCAGCACCCCGACAGGGGGTCAGCCCCAGCATTTT CASTPTGGQPQHF
TRBJ2-1 TRBV4-1 - 14 - TGCGCCAGCAGCCGTAGCGGTCTTAACAATGAGCAGTTCTTC CASSRSGLNNEQFF
TRBJ2-1 TRBV11-3 TRBD2 12 - TGTGCCAGCAGCCCTGGAGGTAGCGGGGTGGTCTTC CASSPGGSGVVF
TRBJ2-1 TRBV9 TRBD2 11 once TGTGCCAGCTCGGGGGGCAATGAGCAGTTCTTC CASSGGNEQFF
TRBJ1-3 TRBV7-9 TRBD1 16 - TGTGCCAGCAGCCTCAACGAAGGACAGGGGAGAAACACCATATATTTT CASSLNEGQGRNTIYF
TRBJ2-7 TRBV7-8 - 15 - TGTGCCAGCAGCTCAGGGCCGTCCGGGTCCTACGAGCAGTACTTC CASSSGPSGSYEQYF
TRBJ2-7 TRBV7-2 TRBD2 17 - TGTGCCAGCAGCCCCGGTCGGACTAGCGGGAGGGCCTACGAGCAGTACTTC CASSPGRTSGRAYEQYF
TRBJ2-5 TRBV7-8 TRBD2 18 - TGTGCCAGCAGCTTAGCGTTGATCGGGGGGACGCTTCAAGAGACCCAGTACTTC CASSLALIGGTLQETQYF
TRBJ2-7 TRBV13 - 13 - TGTGCCAGCAGCTTAGGAAGGTCCTACGAGCAGTACTTC CASSLGRSYEQYF
TRBJ1-2 TRBV29-1 - 14 - TGCAGCGTTGGCACAGGGACTTTTAACTATGGCTACACCTTC CSVGTGTFNYGYTF
TRBJ1-1 TRBV28 - 14 - TGTGCCAGCAGTTTATGGGGGGGGGACACTGAAGCTTTCTTT CASSLWGGDTEAFF
TRBJ2-2 TRBV9 - 13 - TGTGCCAGCACCCCGTCGAACACCGGGGAGCTGTTTTTT CASTPSNTGELFF
TRBJ2-2 TRBV9 - 15 - TGTGCCAGCAGCGAAGGGGGCGGGGACACCGGGGAGCTGTTTTTT CASSEGGGDTGELFF
TRBJ2-3 TRBV6-5 TRBD2 16 - TGTGCCAGCAGTTACTCCGGGGACTATGAAACAGATACGCAGTATTTT CASSYSGDYETDTQYF
TRBJ2-7 TRBV10-3 TRBD1 12 - TGTGCCATCAAAGGGACAGACTACGAGCAGTACTTC CAIKGTDYEQYF
TRBJ2-2 TRBV7-9 TRBD1 14 - TGTGCCAGCACCCGACAGGGTTACACCGGGGAGCTGTTTTTT CASTRQGYTGELFF
TRBJ1-4 TRBV9 TRBD1 15 - TGTGCCAGCAGCAGTACAGGGGGCACTAATGAAAAACTGTTTTTT CASSSTGGTNEKLFF
TRBJ1-3 TRBV15 - 14 - TGTGCCACCGGTGGGCTGAACTCTGGAAACACCATATATTTT CATGGLNSGNTIYF
TRBJ1-3 TRBV19 - 17 few TGTGCCAGTAGCCAGGCGGGGCAGGGGTACTCTGGAAACACCATATATTTT CASSQAGQGYSGNTIYF
TRBJ2-1 TRBV6-6 TRBD2 15 once TGTGCCAGCAGTTGGTTAGCGGGAGAAAGCGGTGAGCAGTTCTTC CASSWLAGESGEQFF
TRBJ1-1 TRBV6-5 - 16 - TGTGCCAGCAGTTACTCGATTTCGGAGCTGAACACTGAAGCTTTCTTT CASSYSISELNTEAFF
TRBJ2-5 TRBV30 TRBD1 15 - TGTGCCTGCCTTCCAGGGGCACAGGGGCTGGAGACCCAGTACTTC CACLPGAQGLETQYF
TRBJ2-5 TRBV7-9 TRBD2 17 - TGTGCCAGCAGCCTCCGAGCCAGCGGGGGACCCGAGGAGACCCAGTACTTC CASSLRASGGPEETQYF
TRBJ2-7 TRBV11-2 TRBD2 15 - TGTGCCAGCAGCTTAGATCGTACTAGCGGGAGCGAGCAGTACTTC CASSLDRTSGSEQYF
TRBJ2-1 TRBV7-9 TRBD2 13 - TGTGCCAGCAGCGCCGCCGGGGGGTTTGAGCAGTTCTTC CASSAAGGFEQFF
TRBJ2-7 TRBV7-9 - 13 - TGTGCCAGCAGCCCGGGGGTAACCTACGAGCAGTACTTC CASSPGVTYEQYF
TRBJ2-7 TRBV5-1 - 15 - TGCGCCAGCAGCCCCCGGGATGGGGTCTCTGCCGAGCAGTACTTC CASSPRDGVSAEQYF
TRBJ2-7 TRBV7-2 TRBD1 14 - TGTGCCAGCAGCTTAGTACAGGGGGCCTACGAGCAGTACTTC CASSLVQGAYEQYF
TRBJ2-1 TRBV4-1 - 16 - TGCGCCAGCAGCCAAGTGACCGGGGACTCCTACAATGAGCAGTTCTTC CASSQVTGDSYNEQFF
TRBJ2-1 TRBV5-1 TRBD1 15 - TGCGCCAGCAGCTTGGAACAGGGGTTGGACAATGAGCAGTTCTTC CASSLEQGLDNEQFF